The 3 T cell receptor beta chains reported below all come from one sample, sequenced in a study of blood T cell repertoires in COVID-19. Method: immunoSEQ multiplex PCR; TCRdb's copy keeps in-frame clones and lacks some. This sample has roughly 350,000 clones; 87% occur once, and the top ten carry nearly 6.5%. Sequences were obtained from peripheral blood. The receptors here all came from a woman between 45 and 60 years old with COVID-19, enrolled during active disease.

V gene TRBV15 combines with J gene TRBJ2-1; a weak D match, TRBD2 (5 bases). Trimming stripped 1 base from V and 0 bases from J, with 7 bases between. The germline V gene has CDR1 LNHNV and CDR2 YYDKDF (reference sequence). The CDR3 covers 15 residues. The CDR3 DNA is TGTGCCACCAGCAGAGCGGGAAACTCCTACAATGAGCAGTTCTTC. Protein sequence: CATSRAGNSYNEQFF.

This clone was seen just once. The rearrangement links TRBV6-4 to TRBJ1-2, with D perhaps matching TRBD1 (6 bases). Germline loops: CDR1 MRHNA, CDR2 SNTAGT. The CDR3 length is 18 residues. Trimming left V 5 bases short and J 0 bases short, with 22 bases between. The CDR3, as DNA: TGTGCCAGCAGTCAGGAGTTCGGGGGGCGGGCGGCTAACTATGGCTACACCTTC. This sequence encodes CASSQEFGGRAANYGYTF.

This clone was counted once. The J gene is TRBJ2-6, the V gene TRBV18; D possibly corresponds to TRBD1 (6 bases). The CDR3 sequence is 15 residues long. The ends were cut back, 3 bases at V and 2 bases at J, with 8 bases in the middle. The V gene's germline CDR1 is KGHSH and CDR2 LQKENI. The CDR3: CASSPGTTGANVLTF. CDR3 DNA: TGTGCCAGCTCACCGGGGACAACTGGGGCCAACGTCCTGACTTTC.